These 17 T cell receptor beta chains were all obtained from the same sample, sequenced in a study of cytomegalovirus exposure and HLA in healthy donors. Both 60 Vbeta primers and 13 Jbeta primers went into the PCR. Profiled with immunoSEQ multiplex PCR; TCRdb holds only in-frame clones, not every one. The sample shows around 150,000 clones, roughly 85% of them seen only once. Sequences were obtained from PBMCs. These receptors were obtained from a man between 35 and 55 years old in good health and CMV-seropositive.

CDR3 bases: TGTGCCAGCAAGGGACAGGGGTCATCTGCTGGCTACACCTTC. Translating gives CASKGQGSSAGYTF. The V and J genes are TRBV6-1 and TRBJ1-2, with TRBD1 matching 10 bases. J lost 7 bases, V lost 7 bases, and 9 bases had no gene match. The CDR3 runs to 14 residues. Germline V gene data show CDR1 as MNHNS and CDR2 as SASEGT.

The CDR3 DNA is TGTGCCAGCAGCTTAGCCCAGGGTGACACAGATACGCAGTATTTT. Its protein product is CASSLAQGDTDTQYF. The chain uses TRBV7-7 and TRBJ2-3, with D perhaps TRBD1 (5 bases). The germline V gene encodes CDR1 SSHAT and CDR2 FNYEAQ (reference sequence). Deletions cut 0 bases from V and 2 bases from J, with 9 bases between. The CDR3 runs 15 residues.

The sample holds a few counts of this clone. V is TRBV29-1 and J is TRBJ1-2, with TRBD1 identical over 9 bases. Germline V gene lookup returns CDR1 SQVTM and CDR2 ANQGSEA. This CDR3 contains 15 residues. The V and J ends lost 3 bases and 1 base, in that order; junction bases with no gene match: 6. The CDR3 protein is CSVDPGQGHNYGYTF. The CDR3 DNA is TGCAGCGTTGACCCGGGACAGGGACATAACTATGGCTACACCTTC. Looking up the rest from reference TRBV29-1 and TRBJ1-2 gives the full variable domain: SAVISQKPSRDICQRGTSLTIQCQVDSQVTMMFWYRQQPGQSLTLIATANQGSEATYESGFVIDKFPISRPNLTFSTLTVSNMSPEDSSIYLCSVDPGQGHNYGYTFGSGTRLTVV.

This rearrangement joins TRBV7-9 to TRBJ2-7; 7 bases fit TRBD2. J gave up 0 bases and V 5 bases, and 7 bases lay outside the gene matches. Germline loops: CDR1 SEHNR, CDR2 FQNEAQ (reference sequence). This CDR3 region has 15 residues. The CDR3 nucleotides read TGTGCCAGCAGCCGAGGCCTAGCGGTCTCCTACGAGCAGTACTTC. Translating it yields CASSRGLAVSYEQYF.

The chain combines TRBV11-2 with TRBJ2-1, with 7 bases matching TRBD2. The CDR3 has 16 residues. The J segment lost 7 bases and the V segment lost 5 bases, leaving 14 bases of the junction unmatched. Germline lookup yields CDR1 SGHAT and CDR2 FQNNGV. CDR3 DNA: TGTGCCAGCAGCCTTAGAGGGGCGGGAGTAGGAAATGAGCAGTTCTTC. This encodes CASSLRGAGVGNEQFF.

This clone was counted only a few times. The chain uses TRBV27 and TRBJ1-4; D gene uncertain. CDR1 is MNHEY, CDR2 SMNVEV, per germline (reference sequence). There are 16 residues in the CDR3. V lost 6 bases and J 2 bases, leaving 16 bases between the germline ends. CDR3: CASSPFGALTNEKLFF. The CDR3 DNA reads as TGTGCCAGCAGCCCCTTCGGTGCTCTGACTAATGAAAAACTGTTTTTT.

The chain employs TRBV7-9 and TRBJ1-1, with TRBD1 matching 9 bases. Germline values: CDR1 SEHNR, CDR2 FQNEAQ (reference sequence). V shed 3 bases and J 5 bases; nucleotides not matched to a gene: 4. The CDR3 runs to 14 residues. CDR3 nucleotide sequence: TGTGCCAGCAGCTTCCTGGACAGGGGTACTGAAGCTTTCTTT. Its translation is CASSFLDRGTEAFF.

The chain is built from TRBV6-1 and TRBJ1-2; 7 bases match TRBD1. This CDR3 contains 14 residues. The V gene end was trimmed by 0 bases and the J gene end by 4 bases; junction bases not matched to a gene: 2. The germline gives CDR1 MNHNS, CDR2 SASEGT. CDR3 nucleotides: TGTGCCAGCAGTGAAGCGGACAGGTTCTATGGCTACACCTTC. This codes for CASSEADRFYGYTF.

This clone was counted between two and nine times. This chain uses TRBV28 with TRBJ1-6; a possible D gene is TRBD1 (5 bases). CDR1 and CDR2 (germline): MDHEN, SYDVKM. The CDR3 totals 14 residues. V lost 3 bases and J 3 bases, leaving 6 bases between the germline ends. The CDR3 DNA sequence: TGTGCCAGCAGTTTGGGGGGCTATAATTCACCCCTCCACTTT. Protein sequence: CASSLGGYNSPLHF. Full variable domain (outside the CDR3, taken from reference TRBV28 and TRBJ1-6): DVKVTQSSRYLVKRTGEKVFLECVQDMDHENMFWYRQDPGLGLRLIYFSYDVKMKEKGDIPEGYSVSREKKERFSLILESASTNQTSMYLCASSLGGYNSPLHFGNGTRLTVT.

The gene calls are TRBV15 and TRBJ2-7, with D uncertain. This CDR3 contains 16 residues. From germline, CDR1 is LNHNV and CDR2 YYDKDF (reference sequence). Trimming took off 0 bases at V and 3 bases at J, with 15 bases between the two ends. CDR3: CATSRDRIRGIYEQYF. The DNA of the CDR3 is TGTGCCACCAGCAGAGATCGTATTCGAGGAATCTACGAGCAGTACTTC.

The rearrangement links TRBV10-3 to TRBJ1-1; 8 bases fit TRBD1. V lost 6 bases to trimming and J lost 12 bases; unmatched junction nucleotides: 12. Germline V gives CDR1 ENHRY, CDR2 SYGVKD. The CDR3 covers 13 residues. CDR3 nucleotide sequence: TGTGCCATCAGCGCAAGGCTACAGGGGGAGACTTTCTTT. It codes for CAISARLQGETFF.

The V gene is TRBV19, the J gene TRBJ2-1; 9 bases map to TRBD1. The CDR3 consists of 15 residues. V shed 6 bases and J 7 bases; nucleotides not matched to a gene: 10. The germline V gene has CDR1 LNHDA and CDR2 SQIVND (reference sequence). The CDR3: CASRPPGQGKNEQFF. The CDR3 DNA sequence: TGTGCCAGTAGGCCTCCGGGACAGGGAAAGAATGAGCAGTTCTTC.

This clone has just a few counts. J is TRBJ2-5 and V is TRBV6-1; 7 bases align to TRBD2. V shed 2 bases and J 1 base; nucleotides not matched to a gene: 7. The CDR3 totals 16 residues. In germline, CDR1 is MNHNS, CDR2 SASEGT. The CDR3: CASSEMAGALQETQYF. The DNA for the CDR3 is TGTGCCAGCAGTGAAATGGCGGGAGCACTCCAAGAGACCCAGTACTTC.

This chain uses TRBV5-1 with TRBJ1-1; the D gene is possibly TRBD1 (5 bases). This CDR3 has 16 residues. Germline loops: CDR1 SGHRS, CDR2 YFSETQ. The V end was cut by 0 bases, the J end by 0 bases, with 12 bases between. The CDR3 DNA reads TGCGCCAGCAGCTTGGGGGAGGGACGGATGAACACTGAAGCTTTCTTT. Translation gives CASSLGEGRMNTEAFF.

The CDR3 loop reads CARKQGNGEKLFF. The CDR3 nucleotides read TGTGCCCGCAAACAGGGAAACGGTGAAAAACTGTTTTTT. This chain links TRBV30 with TRBJ1-4, with D possibly being TRBD1 (6 bases). V lost 8 bases and J lost 7, with 17 bases in between. The CDR3 runs to 13 residues. Per germline, CDR1 GTSNPN and CDR2 SVGIG (reference sequence).

This clone came up a few times. The J gene is TRBJ2-1, the V gene TRBV5-4; 11 bases align to TRBD2. J gave up 1 base and V 4 bases, and 7 bases lay outside the gene matches. The CDR3 loop spans 17 amino acids. CDR1 and CDR2 (germline): SGHNT, YYREEE (reference sequence). CDR3 DNA: TGTGCCAGCAGCATTGACGGGACTAGCGGTTCCTACAATGAGCAGTTCTTC. It specifies CASSIDGTSGSYNEQFF.

This chain joins TRBV30 and TRBJ2-1; 8 positions match TRBD2. V lost 5 bases, J lost 3 bases, and 12 bases stayed unmatched. The CDR3 runs to 16 residues. Germline lookup yields CDR1 GTSNPN and CDR2 SVGIG (reference sequence). CDR3 protein: CAWVEGAGDLYNEQFF. The CDR3 DNA reads as TGTGCCTGGGTAGAGGGAGCGGGAGACCTCTACAATGAGCAGTTCTTC.